This T cell receptor (beta chain) was sequenced during a study of PD-1 blockade in classical Hodgkin lymphoma. The patients all showed relapse after autologous stem cell transplantation, while their brentuximab vedotin exposure varied. Assay: immunoSEQ multiplex PCR; the TCRdb copy retains only in-frame clones and omits some. The sample contains almost 100,000 clones, roughly 89% of which appear only once. The V gene lost 4 bases and the J gene lost 6 bases, with 12 bases spanning the gap. The CDR3 runs to 13 residues. Germline CDR1 reads SGDLS; CDR2 reads YYNGEE. The sequence came from a human donor with classical Hodgkin lymphoma. The V and J genes are TRBV9 and TRBJ2-3; no reliable D call. The input for sequencing was peripheral blood mononuclear cells (PBMCs), taken at baseline. In DNA, the CDR3 is TGTGCCAGCAGCTCACACCCTGGGGATACGCAGTATTTT. It specifies CASSSHPGDTQYF.